What follows are 31 T cell receptor beta chains derived from one specimen sequenced in a study of blood T cells in healthy people across ages. Through a sample-barcoded 5' primer and a J-beta primer mix, a second PCR was run for about 6 to 11 cycles. TCRdb used MiXCR to reprocess the 5' RACE reads, holding one entry per CDR3 protein. The sample has under 800,000 distinct CDR3 sequences; 43% are singletons. The material sequenced was blood. These receptors all stem from a woman between 55 and 75 years old in good health.

The gene calls are TRBV29-1 and TRBJ1-2; D is undetermined. The length of the CDR3 is 10 residues. The germline V and J ends were trimmed by 7 bases and 8 bases, with 11 bases remaining between them. Per the germline V gene, CDR1 is SQVTM and CDR2 is ANQGSEA. The CDR3 protein is CSAHMGGYTF. CDR3 DNA sequence: TGCAGCGCACACATGGGGGGCTACACCTTC.

This clonotype occurred once. The rearrangement joins TRBV5-4 to TRBJ1-4; possible D gene TRBD1, 6 bases. In germline, CDR1 is SGHNT, CDR2 YYREEE (reference sequence). The CDR3 totals 14 residues. V gave up 2 bases and J gave up 6 bases, with 11 bases separating them. CDR3 protein: CASSFPGADEKLFF. As DNA, the CDR3 is TGTGCCAGCAGCTTTCCAGGGGCGGATGAAAAACTGTTTTTT. Using reference TRBV5-4 and TRBJ1-4 for the parts outside the CDR3, the full variable domain is ETGVTQSPTHLIKTRGQQVTLRCSSQSGHNTVSWYQQALGQGPQFIFQYYREEENGRGNFPPRFSGLQFPNYSSELNVNALELDDSALYLCASSFPGADEKLFFGSGTQLSVL.

For this clonotype: A read error may explain this, as a much larger clone is one base away. This rearrangement joins TRBV12-3 or TRBV12-4 to TRBJ2-5; D is undetermined. V lost 1 base and J lost 6, with 12 bases in between. The CDR3 sequence is 14 residues long. CDR3 in DNA: TGTGCCAGCAGTTTAGGCCAAATCGGAAAGACCCAGTACTTC. Amino acids: CASSLGQIGKTQYF.

This chain joins TRBV5-1 and TRBJ2-2; D is ambiguous. Germline CDR1 SGHRS, CDR2 YFSETQ. The V end was cut by 2 bases, the J end by 0 bases, with 11 bases between. The length of the CDR3 is 16 residues. The CDR3 DNA sequence: TGCGCCAGCAGCTTTGAAGGGATGACGAACACCGGGGAGCTGTTTTTT. Amino acid sequence: CASSFEGMTNTGELFF.

Comments on this clonotype: At one boundary the junction diverges from the germline segment, which might be a read error. V and J are TRBV6-5 and TRBJ2-5, with D maybe TRBD1 (5 bases). The DNA matches TRBJ2-7 better at its end, which makes the J call doubtful. Per germline, CDR1 MNHEY and CDR2 SVGAGI. The CDR3 runs 14 residues. CDR3 DNA: TGTGCCAGCAGTCCGTCGACAGCCTCCCACGAGCAGTACTTC. Protein: CASSPSTASHEQYF.

In this sample, this clonotype turned up a few times. V is TRBV15 and J is TRBJ2-1; D gene ambiguous. Germline assignment: CDR1 LNHNV and CDR2 YYDKDF (reference sequence). The CDR3 has 10 amino acids. Trimming cost V 11 bases and J 1 base, with 3 bases left between them. The DNA for the CDR3 is TGTGCCCATTCCTACAATGAGCAGTTCTTC. It codes for CAHSYNEQFF. The variable domain in full, with the rest retrieved from reference TRBV15 and TRBJ2-1, is DAMVIQNPRYQVTQFGKPVTLSCSQTLNHNVMYWYQQKSSQAPKLLFHYYDKDFNNEADTPDNFQSRRPNTSFCFLDIRSPGLGDTAMYLCAHSYNEQFFGPGTRLTVL.

The V gene is TRBV5-1, the J gene TRBJ1-2; unclear D gene. Germline V lookup: CDR1 SGHRS, CDR2 YFSETQ. This CDR3 spans 14 amino acids. The ends were cut back, 4 bases at V and 8 bases at J, with 18 bases in the middle. DNA of the CDR3: TGCGCCAGCAGCGACCCACCGGGGTCGGAAGGCTACACCTTC. Translation gives CASSDPPGSEGYTF.

This clonotype has ten or more counts. The CDR3 nucleotides read TGTGCCAGCTCCAACTCGAGGGAGGGCGGCACAGATACGCAGTATTTT. Its translation: CASSNSREGGTDTQYF. V is TRBV2 and J is TRBJ2-3; TRBD2 matches at 7 bases. After removal of 8 bases from V and 1 base from J, the junction contained 12 bases not matched to a gene. Germline V gene data show CDR1 as SNHLY and CDR2 as FYNNEI. This CDR3 has 16 amino acids.

The rearrangement joins TRBV6-2 or TRBV6-3 to TRBJ2-5, with 9 bases aligning to TRBD2. With the DNA end fitting TRBJ2-7 better, the J assignment may be wrong. There are 14 residues in the CDR3. Germline V lookup: CDR1 MNHEY, CDR2 SVGEGT. CDR3 nucleotide sequence: TGTGCCAGCAGCAAGGCTAGCGGGACTTACGAGCAGTACTTC. Amino acids: CASSKASGTYEQYF.

For the CDR3, the DNA is TGTGCCAGCAGCCCACGACAGGGATCGGGCTCCTACAATGAGCAGTTCTTC. This gives the protein CASSPRQGSGSYNEQFF. The chain joins TRBV9 to TRBJ2-1; 7 nucleotides line up with TRBD1. The germline CDR1 and CDR2 sequences are SGDLS and YYNGEE. V trimming: 4 bases; J trimming: 0 bases; junction bases outside the gene matches: 10. The CDR3 has 17 residues.

The chain employs TRBV10-3 and TRBJ2-7; D is undetermined. The CDR3 extends over 14 amino acids. Germline V gene lookup returns CDR1 ENHRY and CDR2 SYGVKD. V was cut by 3 bases and J by 4 bases, with 13 bases left in between. CDR3 DNA sequence: TGTGCCATCAGTGAAGTCCCGGCAGAATACGAGCAGTACTTC. As protein: CAISEVPAEYEQYF.

V is TRBV7-2 and J is TRBJ2-1; no definite D call. The CDR3 consists of 15 residues. From germline, CDR1 is SGHTA and CDR2 FQGNSA. The V end was cut by 11 bases, the J end by 6 bases, with 23 bases between. The CDR3 region is CAWSVPWNGGNEQFF. CDR3 bases: TGTGCCTGGAGTGTACCCTGGAATGGCGGCAATGAGCAGTTCTTC.

This clonotype was seen only a few times. V usage is TRBV6-2 or TRBV6-3 and J usage is TRBJ1-6; D is unclear. The V gene lost 8 bases and the J gene lost 3 bases, with 8 bases spanning the gap. From germline, CDR1 is MNHEY and CDR2 SVGEGT. This CDR3 has 13 amino acids. The CDR3, as DNA: TGTGCCAGCTGCAGCATCTATAATTCACCCCTCCACTTT. Its translation is CASCSIYNSPLHF.

This clonotype was observed a handful of times. The CDR3 protein is CASSLEGMDEQYF. The CDR3 nucleotides read TGCGCCAGCAGCTTGGAGGGAATGGACGAGCAGTACTTC. The rearrangement links TRBV5-1 to TRBJ2-7, with no clear D. The V gene lost 0 bases and the J gene lost 5 bases, with 9 bases spanning the gap. This CDR3 has 13 residues. Germline CDR1 is SGHRS and CDR2 is YFSETQ.

The chain joins TRBV5-5 to TRBJ1-1; D is undetermined. Trimming took off 0 bases at V and 6 bases at J, with 9 bases between the two ends. The CDR3 has 13 residues. The germline V gene has CDR1 SGHKS and CDR2 YYEKEE (reference sequence). The CDR3 region has the DNA TGTGCCAGCAGCTTGGTAGAGGGCGCTGAAGCTTTCTTT. Translated, it gives CASSLVEGAEAFF.

The rearrangement links TRBV27 to TRBJ2-4, with 10 nucleotides matching TRBD2. The CDR3 covers 13 residues. Germline CDR1 MNHEY, CDR2 SMNVEV (reference sequence). With 6 bases clipped from V and 13 bases from J, the junction kept 9 bases outside the gene matches. CDR3 loop: CASSRPGLALQYF. Here the CDR3 DNA reads TGTGCCAGCAGCAGACCGGGACTAGCGTTGCAGTACTTC.

This clonotype was picked up a small number of times. The chain joins TRBV12-3 or TRBV12-4 to TRBJ1-4, with D uncertain. The CDR3 length is 16 residues. V was pared by 2 bases and J by 2 bases, with 12 bases between. CDR3 protein: CASSLSSLGTNEKLFF. The CDR3 nucleotides are TGTGCCAGCAGTTTATCTAGTCTGGGGACTAATGAAAAACTGTTTTTT.

The chain employs TRBV19 and TRBJ2-3, with a weak D call TRBD2 (5 bases). Trimming cost V 5 bases and J 4 bases, with 13 bases left between them. This CDR3 has 14 amino acids. CDR1 LNHDA and CDR2 SQIVND come from the germline V gene (reference sequence). The CDR3 sequence is CASSYSAVPDTQYF. CDR3 nucleotide sequence: TGTGCCAGTAGTTACTCAGCGGTACCAGATACGCAGTATTTT.

This clonotype was recorded a few times. The V and J genes are TRBV7-2 and TRBJ2-1; D is ambiguous. V was cut by 7 bases and J by 5 bases, with 12 bases left in between. The CDR3 has 13 amino acids. Germline lookup yields CDR1 SGHTA and CDR2 FQGNSA. CDR3 protein: CASTTNRDNEQFF. CDR3 DNA: TGTGCCAGCACCACAAACCGGGACAATGAGCAGTTCTTC.

The count of this clonotype is one. V usage is TRBV3-1 and J usage is TRBJ2-1, with 7 positions matching TRBD1. This CDR3 contains 15 residues. Trimming cost V 6 bases and J 0 bases; bases outside gene matches: 5. Germline CDR1 LGHDT, CDR2 YNNKEL (reference sequence). The CDR3 loop reads CASSRTGVSYNEQFF. CDR3 sequence (DNA): TGTGCCAGCAGTCGTACAGGGGTCTCCTACAATGAGCAGTTCTTC.

In DNA, the CDR3 is TGTGCCAGCAGCCAAGAGTGGCGTCTGTACCAAGAGACCCAGTACTTC. Its translation: CASSQEWRLYQETQYF. The chain is built from TRBV3-1 and TRBJ2-5, with no clear D. V shed 0 bases and J shed 0 bases, with 11 bases lying between them. Germline values: CDR1 LGHDT, CDR2 YNNKEL (reference sequence). There are 16 residues in the CDR3.

On this clonotype: No DNA is shown, since the ends of the CDR3 on it are uncertain; the CDR3 is the one TCRdb lists. CDR3 region: CASSRTVRRGNTIYF. The chain is built from TRBV12-3 or TRBV12-4 and TRBJ1-3; the table's D call, TRBD1, was not checked against the DNA. Ends included, the CDR3 has 15 residues.

This chain uses TRBV7-6 with TRBJ2-3; D gene uncertain. Germline loops: CDR1 SGHVS, CDR2 FNYEAQ. Deletions cut 5 bases from V and 3 bases from J, with 9 bases between. CDR3 size: 13 residues. The DNA of the CDR3 is TGTGCCAGCAGCCGGGTCCAGACAGATACGCAGTATTTT. Its protein product is CASSRVQTDTQYF.

This clonotype occurred many times. This chain joins TRBV10-3 and TRBJ2-1, with a weak D call TRBD2 (6 bases). The J call may not be correct, given that the DNA end is closer to TRBJ2-7. Germline V gene sequence: CDR1 ENHRY, CDR2 SYGVKD. This CDR3 has 17 residues. CDR3 DNA: TGTGCCATCAGTGAGAGGGTAGCGGTCAGCTCCTACAATGAGCAGTACTTC. Its protein product is CAISERVAVSSYNEQYF.

This clonotype was seen repeatedly, ten times or more. The chain couples TRBV4-1 to TRBJ2-7; D is ambiguous. CDR1 and CDR2 from the germline V gene are MGHRA and YSYEKL. The CDR3 sequence is 10 residues long. V was clipped by 9 bases and J by 1 base, with 4 bases between them. The CDR3 coding sequence is TGCGCCAGACTTTCCTACGAGCAGTACTTC. Translation gives CARLSYEQYF.

The chain employs TRBV6-2 or TRBV6-3 and TRBJ2-7; D gene ambiguous. From germline, CDR1 is MNHEY and CDR2 SVGEGT. Trimming took off 2 bases at V and 3 bases at J, with 11 bases between the two ends. The CDR3 covers 14 residues. The CDR3 coding sequence is TGTGCCAGCAGTTACGCCACAATAAGCTACGAGCAGTACTTC. Its translation is CASSYATISYEQYF.

Only a few counts were recorded for this clonotype. The chain links TRBV24-1 to TRBJ2-5; tentative D call: TRBD1 (6 bases). CDR3 length: 14 residues. CDR1 is KGHDR and CDR2 is SFDVKD in the germline V gene. V lost 3 bases, J lost 2 bases, and 9 bases lay in between. The CDR3 coding sequence is TGTGCCACCAGTGATAATACAGGGCAAGAGACCCAGTACTTC. This sequence encodes CATSDNTGQETQYF.

The gene calls are TRBV30 and TRBJ1-2, with 8 bases fitting TRBD1. Unmatched junction bases numbered 4, after V lost 0 bases and J lost 4 bases. Germline CDR1 reads GTSNPN; CDR2 reads SVGIG (reference sequence). The CDR3 extends over 14 amino acids. The CDR3 reads CAWSVLTGVYGYTF. In DNA, the CDR3 is TGTGCCTGGAGTGTACTGACAGGGGTCTATGGCTACACCTTC.

Points on this clonotype: Its ends do not fully match the called genes, so a read error is possible. V and J are TRBV5-1 and TRBJ2-1, with 8 bases that match TRBD2. CDR3 length: 16 residues. The germline gives CDR1 SGHRS, CDR2 YFSETQ. CDR3 region: CAGSLGLSGGINEQFF. CDR3 coding DNA: TGCGCCGGCAGCTTGGGATTGTCGGGGGGGATCAATGAGCAGTTCTTT.

The CDR3 sequence is CASSDQTSGGRDTQYF. The CDR3 bases are TGTGCCAGCAGCGATCAGACTAGCGGGGGTCGAGATACGCAGTATTTT. This sequence joins TRBV7-9 and TRBJ2-3, with TRBD2 matching over 12 bases. The CDR3 has 16 residues. Germline V gives CDR1 SEHNR, CDR2 FQNEAQ (reference sequence). The junction had 8 bases not matched to a gene; V was cut back by 5 bases and J by 5 bases. Full variable domain (missing parts from reference TRBV7-9 and TRBJ2-3): DTGVSQNPRHKITKRGQNVTFRCDPISEHNRLYWYRQTLGQGPEFLTYFQNEAQLEKSRLLSDRFSAERPKGSFSTLEIQRTEQGDSAMYLCASSDQTSGGRDTQYFGPGTRLTVL.

In this sample, this clonotype turned up a few times. This CDR3 is CASSPDRVDTQYF. The DNA of the CDR3 is TGCGCCAGCAGCCCCGATAGGGTTGATACGCAGTATTTT. V and J are TRBV5-1 and TRBJ2-3, with D unresolved. CDR3 length: 13 residues. Germline V gene lookup returns CDR1 SGHRS and CDR2 YFSETQ. The germline V and J ends were trimmed by 4 bases and 6 bases, with 12 bases remaining between them. Full variable domain (missing parts from reference TRBV5-1 and TRBJ2-3): KAGVTQTPRYLIKTRGQQVTLSCSPISGHRSVSWYQQTPGQGLQFLFEYFSETQRNKGNFPGRFSGRQFSNSRSEMNVSTLELGDSALYLCASSPDRVDTQYFGPGTRLTVL.